This TCR beta chain was sequenced for a study of shared clonotypes between healthy human individuals. About the study: The composition of the donors was two women and a few men aged 18 to 49. Used for every donor were three CD4 naive, three CD4 memory, two CD8 naive and one CD8 memory plate.

The CDR3 spans 21 residues. Germline V gene data show CDR1 as SGHRS and CDR2 as YFSETQ. Trimming took off 0 bases at V and 0 bases at J, with 25 bases between the two ends. Study results and limitations: The diversity represented, both genetic and in exposure history, was limited by few donors. Generally, estimated richness proved larger in naive subsets than it did in memory subsets.

Profiled with immunoSEQ multiplex PCR; TCRdb holds only in-frame clones, not every one. The sample has 950,000 to 1,300,000 clones; approximately 68% are singletons. Concerning this clone: The target antigen is unknown.

The source of this sequence is a man younger than 30 in good health. The V and J genes are TRBV5-1 and TRBJ1-5; D is unclear. The material sequenced was memory CD4+ T cells sorted from blood. Indicated subset: CD45RA-negative fraction. The CDR3 loop is CASSLVTYINPPPHSNQPQHF. The CDR3 nucleotides are TGCGCCAGCAGCTTGGTAACGTACATCAACCCTCCGCCCCATAGCAATCAGCCCCAGCATTTT. The complete variable domain, with remaining parts taken from reference TRBV5-1 and TRBJ1-5, reads KAGVTQTPRYLIKTRGQQVTLSCSPISGHRSVSWYQQTPGQGLQFLFEYFSETQRNKGNFPGRFSGRQFSNSRSEMNVSTLELGDSALYLCASSLVTYINPPPHSNQPQHFGDGTRLSIL.